These 24 T cell receptor beta chains were all obtained from the same sample, sequenced in a study of CD8+ T cells in alopecia areata. cDNA serving as the sequencing template came from extracted, reverse transcribed RNA. Some clones are missing from TCRdb's copy, which holds only in-frame ones; the method was immunoSEQ multiplex PCR. The data show about 97,000 clones, 41% seen once. Sequencing used CD4+ T cells sorted from blood. These receptors all stem from a human donor with alopecia areata.

The chain links TRBV5-1 to TRBJ2-7; D uncertain. This CDR3 region has 15 residues. V lost 5 bases and J lost 1, with 16 bases in between. Germline V gene sequence: CDR1 SGHRS, CDR2 YFSETQ. This CDR3 reads CASRRGFYPSYEQYF. DNA for the CDR3: TGCGCCAGCAGGAGAGGTTTCTACCCATCCTACGAGCAGTACTTC.

This clone came up once. The chain combines TRBV4-3 with TRBJ1-5, with D possibly TRBD1 on 5 matching bases. The ends were cut back, 4 bases at V and 4 bases at J, with 11 bases in the middle. Per germline, CDR1 LGHNA and CDR2 YSLEER. The CDR3 extends over 14 amino acids. In nucleotides, the CDR3 is TGCGCCAGCAGCCTAGCTAGACAGAATCAGCCCCAGCATTTT. It specifies CASSLARQNQPQHF.

The chain carries TRBV29-1 and TRBJ2-1; 8 positions agree with TRBD2. The CDR3 totals 14 residues. CDR1 is SQVTM and CDR2 is ANQGSEA in the germline V gene. V was pared by 3 bases and J by 8 bases, with 9 bases of the junction left unmatched. This CDR3 reads CSVDFSGVKYEQFF. The CDR3 DNA reads as TGCAGCGTTGATTTTAGCGGGGTAAAGTATGAGCAGTTCTTC.

The CDR3, as DNA: TGTGCCAGCAGCGGAACCAGGACTAAAATATACAATGAGCAGTTCTTC. It specifies CASSGTRTKIYNEQFF. The chain couples TRBV5-4 to TRBJ2-1; tentatively, D is TRBD2 (6 bases). The ends were cut back, 4 bases at V and 4 bases at J, with 18 bases in the middle. The CDR3 loop spans 16 amino acids. Germline values: CDR1 SGHNT, CDR2 YYREEE (reference sequence).

This chain connects TRBV29-1 to TRBJ2-7; the D is unclear. This CDR3 comprises 11 residues. V lost 7 bases, J lost 0 bases, and 7 bases lay in between. Germline-derived CDR1 and CDR2 are SQVTM and ANQGSEA. The CDR3 is CSGKSSYEQYF. As DNA, the CDR3 is TGCAGCGGAAAGAGCTCCTACGAGCAGTACTTC.

The V call is TRBV5-1, the J call TRBJ1-1; 9 nucleotides agree with TRBD1. CDR3 length equals 16 residues. J was trimmed by 2 bases and V by 3 bases; bases with no gene match: 8. From germline, CDR1 is SGHRS and CDR2 YFSETQ. DNA for the CDR3: TGCGCCAGCAGCTCCGGGGACAGGGCAAGAAACACTGAAGCTTTCTTT. Translated: CASSSGDRARNTEAFF.

The table lists this clone with a count of one. The genes are TRBV28 and TRBJ2-5, with 7 bases aligning to TRBD1. Per the germline V gene, CDR1 is MDHEN and CDR2 is SYDVKM. The V gene end was trimmed by 5 bases and the J gene end by 2 bases; junction bases not matched to a gene: 11. There are 16 residues in the CDR3. The CDR3 nucleotides are TGTGCCAGCAGTAAGATTACAGGGGCGAAACAAGAGACCCAGTACTTC. Protein: CASSKITGAKQETQYF. Variable domain in full (rest from reference TRBV28 and TRBJ2-5): DVKVTQSSRYLVKRTGEKVFLECVQDMDHENMFWYRQDPGLGLRLIYFSYDVKMKEKGDIPEGYSVSREKKERFSLILESASTNQTSMYLCASSKITGAKQETQYFGPGTRLLVL.

This clone has more than one count but fewer than ten. The CDR3 sequence: CSVMQGAGELFF. The DNA of the CDR3 is TGCAGCGTTATGCAGGGTGCCGGGGAGCTGTTTTTT. The chain employs TRBV29-1 and TRBJ2-2; tentatively, D is TRBD1 (5 bases). Germline V CDR1 and CDR2: SQVTM, ANQGSEA. V shed 5 bases and J shed 6 bases, with 10 bases lying between them. There are 12 residues in the CDR3.

This clone was detected many times. The chain joins TRBV28 to TRBJ2-7, with 12 positions matching TRBD2. CDR1 is MDHEN and CDR2 is SYDVKM in the germline V gene. The CDR3 contains 15 residues. Losses at the gene ends were 6 bases for V and 7 bases for J; bases not matched to a gene: 10. In nucleotides, the CDR3 is TGTGCCAGCAGCCACAACCCCGGGACTAGCGGGGAGCAGTACTTC. This translates into CASSHNPGTSGEQYF.

This clone has more than one count but fewer than ten. The chain employs TRBV12-5 and TRBJ1-1, with 9 positions matching TRBD1. The V segment lost 5 bases and the J segment 5 bases; nucleotides outside the gene matches: 6. The length of the CDR3 is 14 residues. In germline, CDR1 is LGHNT, CDR2 FRNRAP. CDR3: CASGHGTGRTEAFF. The CDR3 DNA sequence: TGTGCTAGTGGTCATGGGACAGGGAGGACTGAAGCTTTCTTT.

This clone was recorded only once. The CDR3 DNA reads TGTGCCAGCAGTCTTGGACTTGGCTACGAGCAGTACTTC. This encodes CASSLGLGYEQYF. This chain uses TRBV28 with TRBJ2-7; tentative D call: TRBD2 (5 bases). Trimming removed 5 bases at V and 3 bases at J, with 11 bases between. Germline CDR1 is MDHEN and CDR2 is SYDVKM. This CDR3 has 13 residues.

The chain carries TRBV29-1 and TRBJ2-7, with 9 nucleotides matching TRBD1. Germline V gives CDR1 SQVTM, CDR2 ANQGSEA. Germline trimming cut 5 bases from V and 4 bases from J; bases unmatched to any gene: 15. The CDR3 contains 16 residues. The CDR3: CSVRVGETGGAYEQYF. In DNA form, the CDR3 reads TGCAGCGTTAGGGTGGGAGAGACAGGGGGTGCTTACGAGCAGTACTTC.

This chain links TRBV9 with TRBJ2-5, with 8 bases identical to TRBD1. V trimming: 3 bases; J trimming: 5 bases; junction bases outside the gene matches: 3. Germline V CDR1 and CDR2: SGDLS, YYNGEE. The CDR3 length is 13 residues. CDR3 in amino acids: CASSADRGETQYF. The CDR3 DNA sequence: TGTGCCAGCAGCGCCGACAGGGGCGAGACCCAGTACTTC.

This clone was counted a few times. The J gene is TRBJ1-6, the V gene TRBV7-2, with D perhaps matching TRBD1 (5 bases). Trimming cost V 3 bases and J 10 bases, with 16 bases left between them. CDR1 is SGHTA, CDR2 FQGNSA, per germline. The CDR3 extends over 15 amino acids. This CDR3 reads CASSFTGDQGSPLHF. CDR3 in DNA: TGTGCCAGCAGCTTTACGGGAGATCAGGGATCACCCCTCCACTTT.

The V gene is TRBV2, the J gene TRBJ2-7; 7 nucleotides line up with TRBD1. With V trimmed by 7 bases and J by 1 base, 4 bases remained unmatched. The CDR3 is 13 residues long. Germline CDR1 reads SNHLY; CDR2 reads FYNNEI. CDR3 DNA sequence: TGTGCCAGCAACGCGGACAGGTCCTACGAGCAGTACTTC. This sequence encodes CASNADRSYEQYF.

DNA of the CDR3: TGTGCCACCAGCAGAGATTTTGCAAGCTACGAGCAGTACTTC. This codes for CATSRDFASYEQYF. The rearrangement joins TRBV15 to TRBJ2-7; D not certain. Germline V gives CDR1 LNHNV, CDR2 YYDKDF (reference sequence). V lost 0 bases, J lost 3 bases, and 9 bases lay in between. The CDR3 length is 14 residues.

The genes are TRBV4-2 and TRBJ2-7; the D gene could be TRBD1 or TRBD2 (5 bases each). This CDR3 region has 14 residues. Trimming removed 8 bases from V and 2 bases from J, with 16 bases in between. CDR1 and CDR2 (germline): LGHNA, YNFKEQ. The CDR3 nucleotides read TGTGCCAGCGGGACCCTGGGGTCAACCTACGAGCAGTACTTC. Protein product: CASGTLGSTYEQYF.

This clone was counted a few times. CDR3 in DNA: TGTGCCAGCACCCTAGCCGGGACAGGAACTACCTACGAGCAGTACTTC. Its protein product is CASTLAGTGTTYEQYF. The chain uses TRBV28 and TRBJ2-7, with TRBD1 identical over 8 bases. This CDR3 contains 16 residues. The germline V gene encodes CDR1 MDHEN and CDR2 SYDVKM. V was pared by 7 bases and J by 2 bases, with 13 bases of the junction left unmatched.

This clone came up a few times. The chain links TRBV5-1 to TRBJ1-3; TRBD1 might be the D (6 bases). Germline-derived CDR1 and CDR2 are SGHRS and YFSETQ. V lost 4 bases and J 0 bases, leaving 17 bases between the germline ends. The CDR3 totals 17 residues. The CDR3 protein is CASSVDNPGASGNTIYF. CDR3 nucleotides: TGCGCCAGCAGCGTGGACAACCCGGGGGCCTCTGGAAACACCATATATTTT.

This clone was recorded a few times. CDR3 sequence: CASSLGSVAIYGYTF. The CDR3 bases are TGCGCCAGCAGCCTCGGGTCGGTCGCAATTTATGGCTACACCTTC. The rearrangement joins TRBV4-1 to TRBJ1-2; D gene ambiguous. Germline values: CDR1 MGHRA, CDR2 YSYEKL. This CDR3 is built from 15 residues. V lost 4 bases and J lost 5, with 17 bases in between.

For the CDR3, the DNA is TGTGCCAGCAGCTTTTTGGGAGGCCAAGAGACCCAGTACTTC. The encoded protein is CASSFLGGQETQYF. This chain joins TRBV7-9 and TRBJ2-5; TRBD2 might be the D (6 bases). CDR3 length: 14 residues. V shed 3 bases and J shed 1 base, with 9 bases lying between them. The germline CDR1 and CDR2 sequences are SEHNR and FQNEAQ (reference sequence).

This clone was counted a single time. This chain joins TRBV6-1 and TRBJ1-5; D uncertain. The CDR3 contains 12 residues. Germline CDR1 is MNHNS and CDR2 is SASEGT. Trimming left V 1 base short and J 8 bases short, with 6 bases between. The CDR3 nucleotides are TGTGCCAGCAGTGAAGAGTTTAAGCCCCAGCATTTT. Its translation: CASSEEFKPQHF.

The CDR3 region has the DNA TGTGCCAGCAGCGTGGACAAGTCCACAGATACGCAGTATTTT. It translates to CASSVDKSTDTQYF. The chain combines TRBV9 with TRBJ2-3, with TRBD1 as a possible D gene (5 bases). Between the trimmed V and J ends, which lost 2 bases and 2 bases, there was a span of 9 bases. Germline loops: CDR1 SGDLS, CDR2 YYNGEE. The CDR3 consists of 14 residues.

In this sample, this clone turned up a few times. The rearrangement links TRBV4-2 to TRBJ2-1; D might be TRBD1 or TRBD2, each matching 6 bases. The CDR3 loop spans 15 amino acids. Per germline, CDR1 LGHNA and CDR2 YNFKEQ. Trimming shortened V by 0 bases and J by 8 bases, and 14 bases separated the two germline ends. DNA for the CDR3: TGTGCCAGCAGCCAAGAGGGGGCTAGCGAAGATGAGCAGTTCTTC. Its translation: CASSQEGASEDEQFF.